A single sample gave rise to the 18 T cell receptor beta chains below, sequenced in a study of blood T cell repertoires in COVID-19. Clones were sequenced by immunoSEQ multiplex PCR, and TCRdb holds only the in-frame ones, with some missing. The table has approximately 200,000 clones, roughly 85% seen once. The sequencing sample was made of peripheral blood. Receptor source: a woman in her thirties with acute or convalescent COVID-19.

The chain is built from TRBV5-6 and TRBJ1-3; perhaps TRBD1 as D (5 bases). Germline assignment: CDR1 SGHDT and CDR2 YYEEEE. This CDR3 is built from 14 residues. V lost 2 bases to trimming and J lost 4 bases, with 10 bases between them. The DNA of the CDR3 is TGTGCCAGCAGCTTTCAGGGTCTCGGAAACACCATATATTTT. It yields the protein CASSFQGLGNTIYF.

The chain couples TRBV6-5 to TRBJ2-7; 10 nucleotides line up with TRBD1. Germline V gene data show CDR1 as MNHEY and CDR2 as SVGAGI. V lost 4 bases, J lost 2 bases, and 8 bases stayed unmatched. The CDR3 is made up of 16 amino acids. The CDR3 DNA follows: TGTGCCAGCAGTTCCCGGGACAGGGGTCGCCCCTACGAGCAGTACTTC. Its translation is CASSSRDRGRPYEQYF.

The rearrangement uses TRBV6-5 and TRBJ2-7; D may be TRBD1 (6 bases). The V end lost 0 bases, the J end lost 6 bases, and 15 bases lay between the germline ends. Per the germline V gene, CDR1 is MNHEY and CDR2 is SVGAGI. The CDR3 covers 15 residues. The CDR3 protein is CASSYSTDGGSEQYF. As DNA, the CDR3 is TGTGCCAGCAGTTACTCGACAGATGGGGGCTCCGAGCAGTACTTC.

This clone was picked up many times. V gene TRBV7-2 combines with J gene TRBJ2-5; D ambiguous. The CDR3 extends over 15 amino acids. CDR1 is SGHTA, CDR2 FQGNSA, per germline. V was cut by 1 base and J by 2 bases, with 11 bases left in between. CDR3 loop: CASSLVAKRQETQYF. CDR3 sequence (DNA): TGTGCCAGCAGCTTAGTTGCTAAACGGCAAGAGACCCAGTACTTC.

The chain has TRBV11-2 and TRBJ1-2, with a tentative D call TRBD1 (5 bases). The V gene's germline CDR1 is SGHAT and CDR2 FQNNGV. The CDR3 spans 15 residues. Trimming stripped 4 bases from V and 1 base from J, with 13 bases between. CDR3 region: CASSSLDSINYGYTF. The CDR3 DNA follows: TGTGCCAGCAGCTCCCTCGACAGCATTAACTATGGCTACACCTTC.

Details on this clone: The junction departs from the called germline gene at one end, perhaps through a read error. The V and J genes are TRBV7-7 and TRBJ2-1; 9 nucleotides align to TRBD2. The CDR3 extends over 12 amino acids. The germline gives CDR1 SSHAT, CDR2 FNYEAQ (reference sequence). The CDR3 DNA reads as TGTGCTAGCAGCTCTTTAGCGGGAGCGCAGTTCTTC. It yields the protein CASSSLAGAQFF.

The rearrangement joins TRBV27 to TRBJ2-1; unclear D gene. This CDR3 comprises 14 residues. V was pared by 6 bases and J by 9 bases, with 18 bases between. Per the germline V gene, CDR1 is MNHEY and CDR2 is SMNVEV (reference sequence). This CDR3 reads CASRTIWVVGEQFF. In nucleotides, the CDR3 is TGTGCCAGCAGAACTATTTGGGTAGTGGGTGAGCAGTTCTTC.

This clone was picked up one time. This chain uses TRBV6-2 or TRBV6-3 with TRBJ2-3; 8 bases map to TRBD2. This CDR3 is 17 amino acids long. Germline lookup yields CDR1 MNHEY and CDR2 SVGEGT. V lost 4 bases to trimming and J lost 1 base; unmatched junction nucleotides: 10. This CDR3 reads CASSSPLRGGRTDTQYF. The DNA for the CDR3 is TGTGCCAGCAGTTCCCCCCTTCGCGGGGGGCGCACAGATACGCAGTATTTT.

The chain links TRBV6-1 to TRBJ2-5, with 9 bases identical to TRBD2. CDR3 size: 15 residues. Germline V gene sequence: CDR1 MNHNS, CDR2 SASEGT. The junction had 2 bases not matched to a gene; V was cut back by 3 bases and J by 0 bases. CDR3 region: CASSETSGHQETQYF. In nucleotides, the CDR3 is TGTGCCAGCAGTGAGACTAGCGGACACCAAGAGACCCAGTACTTC.

Only a few counts were recorded for this clone. CDR3 protein: CASSQEGGTYEQYF. The CDR3, as DNA: TGTGCCAGCAGCCAAGAAGGGGGAACCTACGAGCAGTACTTC. The rearrangement joins TRBV3-1 (or the pseudogene TRBV3-2) to TRBJ2-7; a weak D match, TRBD1 (6 bases). This CDR3 spans 14 amino acids. Trimming took off 0 bases at V and 2 bases at J, with 8 bases between the two ends. Germline V CDR1 and CDR2: LGHDT, YNNKEL (reference sequence).

The chain combines TRBV4-2 with TRBJ1-4, with 8 nucleotides matching TRBD1. There are 21 residues in the CDR3. V trimming: 0 bases; J trimming: 8 bases; junction bases outside the gene matches: 23. The germline gives CDR1 LGHNA, CDR2 YNFKEQ. CDR3 in DNA: TGTGCCAGCAGCCAAGATAAAAAGGCGACAGGGGACGAGAGTAGTCGGGAAAAACTGTTTTTT. The encoded protein is CASSQDKKATGDESSREKLFF.

This clone turned up a few times. This chain links TRBV20-1 with TRBJ1-1; D is possibly TRBD1 (5 bases). Germline CDR1 DFQATT, CDR2 SNEGSKA (reference sequence). The V and J ends lost 6 bases and 11 bases respectively, with 16 bases between them. This CDR3 spans 11 amino acids. The CDR3 DNA sequence: TGCAGTGCCGACGACAGCTTTGGTGCTTTCTTT. Amino acid sequence: CSADDSFGAFF.

The chain has TRBV29-1 and TRBJ2-7, with 9 nucleotides matching TRBD1. The germline V gene encodes CDR1 SQVTM and CDR2 ANQGSEA. The ends lost 0 bases at V and 8 bases at J; junction bases unmatched: 8. The CDR3 is made up of 14 amino acids. This CDR3 reads CSVEDPGTGSKQYF. For the CDR3, the DNA is TGCAGCGTTGAAGATCCCGGGACAGGGAGTAAGCAGTACTTC.

A single count supports this clone. Here the CDR3 DNA reads TGTGCCAGCAGCTTAGGACAGTCTAGCGGGAGGGTGCGTCGGAACGAGCAGTACTTC. Translated: CASSLGQSSGRVRRNEQYF. The genes are TRBV7-2 and TRBJ2-7, with 12 bases lining up with TRBD2. Germline CDR1 reads SGHTA; CDR2 reads FQGNSA. The CDR3 covers 19 residues. V lost 1 base to trimming and J lost 5 bases; unmatched junction nucleotides: 15.

The V and J genes are TRBV20-1 and TRBJ1-1; D ambiguous. The CDR3 is made up of 13 amino acids. The germline CDR1 and CDR2 sequences are DFQATT and SNEGSKA (reference sequence). The germline V and J ends were trimmed by 3 bases and 4 bases, with 12 bases remaining between them. The CDR3: CSASKELGTEAFF. CDR3 DNA sequence: TGCAGTGCTAGTAAGGAGTTGGGCACTGAAGCTTTCTTT.

Notes on this clone: Other DNA variants within this sample encode the same CDR3. The chain has TRBV28 and TRBJ1-2; possible D gene TRBD1, 5 bases. V was trimmed by 2 bases and J by 4 bases, leaving 11 bases between them. The CDR3 is 14 amino acids. CDR1 and CDR2 (germline): MDHEN, SYDVKM. CDR3 in DNA: TGTGCCAGCAGTTTAACCGGGGGGTCCTATGGCTACACCTTC. Encoded protein: CASSLTGGSYGYTF.

There are a few counts of this clone. The rearrangement joins TRBV15 to TRBJ1-2; 7 bases match TRBD1. V shed 5 bases and J 6 bases; nucleotides not matched to a gene: 9. Germline CDR1 and CDR2: LNHNV and YYDKDF (reference sequence). This CDR3 has 14 residues. The CDR3 DNA sequence: TGTGCCACCAGCCGGAGAATTACAGGGGATGGCTACACCTTC. This gives the protein CATSRRITGDGYTF.

The genes are TRBV30 and TRBJ1-4; D remains unclear. Trimming left V 4 bases short and J 12 bases short, with 18 bases between. The CDR3 loop spans 13 amino acids. CDR1 GTSNPN and CDR2 SVGIG come from the germline V gene (reference sequence). The CDR3 is CAWKVSGISQLFF. The CDR3 nucleotides are TGTGCCTGGAAAGTATCGGGTATATCTCAACTGTTTTTT.